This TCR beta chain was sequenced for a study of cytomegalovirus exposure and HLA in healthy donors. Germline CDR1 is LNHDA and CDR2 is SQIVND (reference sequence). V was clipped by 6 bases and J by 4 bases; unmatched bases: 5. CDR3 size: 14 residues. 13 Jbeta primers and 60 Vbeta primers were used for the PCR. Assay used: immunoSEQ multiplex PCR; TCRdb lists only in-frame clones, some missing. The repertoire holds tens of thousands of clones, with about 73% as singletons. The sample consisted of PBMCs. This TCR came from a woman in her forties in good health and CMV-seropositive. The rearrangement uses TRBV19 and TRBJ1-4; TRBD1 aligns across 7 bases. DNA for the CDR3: TGTGCCAGTAGGAAGACAGGGTTTAATGAAAAACTGTTTTTT. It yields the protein CASRKTGFNEKLFF.